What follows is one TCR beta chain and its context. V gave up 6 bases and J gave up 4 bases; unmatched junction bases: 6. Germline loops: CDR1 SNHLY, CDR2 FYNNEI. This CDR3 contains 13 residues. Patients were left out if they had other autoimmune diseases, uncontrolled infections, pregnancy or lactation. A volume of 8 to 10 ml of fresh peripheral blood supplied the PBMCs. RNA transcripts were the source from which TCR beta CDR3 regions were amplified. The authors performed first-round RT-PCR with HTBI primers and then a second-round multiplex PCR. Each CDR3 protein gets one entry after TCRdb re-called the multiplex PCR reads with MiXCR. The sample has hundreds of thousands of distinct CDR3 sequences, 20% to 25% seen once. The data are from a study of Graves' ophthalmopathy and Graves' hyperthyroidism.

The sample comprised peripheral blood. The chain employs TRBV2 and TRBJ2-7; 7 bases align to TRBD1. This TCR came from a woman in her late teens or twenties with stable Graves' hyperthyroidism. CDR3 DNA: TGTGCCAGCAGGAACAGGGGAGAATACGAGCAGTACTTC. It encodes CASRNRGEYEQYF.